A single sample gave rise to the 31 T cell receptor beta chains below, sequenced in a study of T cells in Graves' hyperthyroidism and ophthalmopathy. Amplified regions were TCR beta CDR3 sequences from RNA transcripts. The primer set for the first-round RT-PCR of the TCR CDR3 was HTBI. MiXCR, run by TCRdb on the multiplex PCR reads, gives a single entry per CDR3 protein. The table shows 450,000 to 600,000 distinct CDR3 sequences, with approximately 15% occurring only once. The sequencing input was blood. Receptor source: a woman in her thirties or forties with Graves' hyperthyroidism.

This clonotype appeared many times. CDR3 sequence (DNA): TGTGCCAGCAGCCAAGAACCAGGGGGCACTGAAGCTTTCTTT. It codes for CASSQEPGGTEAFF. This chain joins TRBV3-1 and TRBJ1-1; TRBD1 aligns across 7 bases. There are 14 residues in the CDR3. CDR1 and CDR2 (germline): LGHDT, YNNKEL (reference sequence). With V trimmed by 0 bases and J by 4 bases, 2 bases remained unmatched. Variable domain in full (rest from reference TRBV3-1 and TRBJ1-1): DTAVSQTPKYLVTQMGNDKSIKCEQNLGHDTMYWYKQDSKKFLKIMFSYNNKELIINETVPNRFSPKSPDKAHLNLHINSLELGDSAVYFCASSQEPGGTEAFFGQGTRLTVV.

The chain joins TRBV6-4 to TRBJ1-6, with TRBD1 matching over 8 bases. J lost 8 bases, V lost 6 bases, and 6 bases had no gene match. Germline CDR1 reads MRHNA; CDR2 reads SNTAGT. This CDR3 is built from 14 residues. CDR3 bases: TGTGCCAGCAGCGCGACAGGGGTGGATTCACCCCTCCACTTT. Translating it yields CASSATGVDSPLHF.

The rearrangement links TRBV28 to TRBJ2-3, with TRBD1 identical over 8 bases. This CDR3 comprises 14 residues. Germline lookup yields CDR1 MDHEN and CDR2 SYDVKM. J lost 3 bases, V lost 9 bases, and 8 bases had no gene match. The CDR3 spells CASLEDRATDTQYF. The CDR3 nucleotides read TGTGCCAGTCTTGAGGACAGGGCAACAGATACGCAGTATTTT.

The chain couples TRBV5-6 to TRBJ2-3, with 8 bases fitting TRBD2. Trimming at V came to 7 bases and at J to 3 bases, leaving 7 bases not matched to a gene. This CDR3 is 14 amino acids long. Germline CDR1 and CDR2: SGHDT and YYEEEE. The CDR3 DNA is TGTGCCAGCGGGGTAAGCGGGAGTACAGATACGCAGTATTTT. It encodes CASGVSGSTDTQYF.

The chain joins TRBV7-2 to TRBJ2-5; TRBD1 is a possible D gene (5 bases). Germline V gene sequence: CDR1 SGHTA, CDR2 FQGNSA. This CDR3 has 15 amino acids. V lost 9 bases, J lost 1 base, and 18 bases lay in between. This CDR3 is CARGAADFFQETQYF. CDR3 bases: TGTGCCAGAGGGGCAGCAGACTTCTTCCAAGAGACCCAGTACTTC.

This clonotype was seen ten or more times. The chain uses TRBV6-1 and TRBJ2-7; 10 bases align to TRBD2. Unmatched junction bases numbered 9, after V lost 6 bases and J lost 4 bases. From germline, CDR1 is MNHNS and CDR2 SASEGT. This CDR3 comprises 15 residues. CDR3 bases: TGTGCCAGCAGGGACGAGACTAGCGGGCGGTACGAGCAGTACTTC. Its protein is CASRDETSGRYEQYF.

V gene TRBV28 combines with J gene TRBJ2-2, with TRBD2 as a possible D gene (6 bases). Germline CDR1 and CDR2: MDHEN and SYDVKM. V lost 6 bases to trimming and J lost 1 base, with 18 bases between them. This CDR3 is 17 amino acids long. This CDR3 reads CASSNAARGLNTGELFF. DNA for the CDR3: TGTGCCAGCAGCAACGCTGCAAGGGGACTGAACACCGGGGAGCTGTTTTTT.

This clonotype was recorded a few times. The genes are TRBV29-1 and TRBJ1-1; D gene uncertain. Germline V gene sequence: CDR1 SQVTM, CDR2 ANQGSEA. The ends were cut back, 6 bases at V and 1 base at J, with 9 bases in the middle. The CDR3 has 12 amino acids. Here the CDR3 DNA reads TGCAGCGTCCGGTCAGGGAACACTGAAGCTTTCTTT. Its protein product is CSVRSGNTEAFF.

This sequence joins TRBV6-6 and TRBJ1-2; perhaps TRBD1 as D (5 bases). The CDR3 is 15 amino acids. With 2 bases removed from V and 8 bases from J, the gap between germline ends came to 18 bases. Germline V gene lookup returns CDR1 MNHNY and CDR2 SVGAGI (reference sequence). The DNA of the CDR3 is TGTGCCAGCAGTTACGACCGGACCTCACCAGGGGGCTACACCTTC. Its translation: CASSYDRTSPGGYTF.

This clonotype was seen many times. The chain recombines TRBV3-1 with TRBJ2-7, with no clear D. The CDR3 sequence is 14 residues long. The ends were cut back, 2 bases at V and 2 bases at J, with 10 bases in the middle. Germline values: CDR1 LGHDT, CDR2 YNNKEL (reference sequence). The CDR3 DNA reads TGTGCCAGCAGCCAAAAGTTGGTGGCCTACGAGCAGTACTTC. It codes for CASSQKLVAYEQYF.

This clonotype was detected ten times or more. The chain combines TRBV28 with TRBJ1-1; TRBD1 matches 7 bases. V lost 5 bases to trimming and J lost 9 bases; unmatched junction nucleotides: 3. This CDR3 has 11 residues. From germline, CDR1 is MDHEN and CDR2 SYDVKM. The CDR3 here is CASSVTGKAFF. The DNA for the CDR3 is TGTGCCAGCAGTGTGACAGGGAAAGCTTTCTTT.

Many counts were recorded for this clonotype. The chain recombines TRBV18 with TRBJ2-2; D remains ambiguous. The CDR3 is 16 residues long. Germline-derived CDR1 and CDR2 are KGHSH and LQKENI. Trimming removed 3 bases from V and 1 base from J, with 12 bases in between. CDR3 region: CASSPEQPLNTGELFF. Written as DNA, the CDR3 is TGTGCCAGCTCACCTGAACAGCCCCTGAACACCGGGGAGCTGTTTTTT.

The chain links TRBV3-1 to TRBJ1-6; D not resolved. This CDR3 region has 16 residues. Germline V lookup: CDR1 LGHDT, CDR2 YNNKEL (reference sequence). V gave up 1 base and J gave up 6 bases, with 13 bases separating them. CDR3 residues: CASSQGLETRNSPLHF. The CDR3 bases are TGTGCCAGCAGCCAAGGGCTCGAGACGCGTAATTCACCCCTCCACTTT.

Details on this clonotype: With a much larger clone just one base away, this may be a read error. CDR3 coding DNA: TGTGCCAGCGCAGGGAGCAATCAGCCCCAGCATTTT. Its protein product is CASAGSNQPQHF. This chain connects TRBV28 to TRBJ1-5, with D maybe TRBD1 (5 bases). In germline, CDR1 is MDHEN, CDR2 SYDVKM. The CDR3 covers 12 residues. The V gene lost 8 bases and the J gene lost 1 base, with 6 bases spanning the gap. The full variable domain, rest sourced from reference TRBV28 and TRBJ1-5, is DVKVTQSSRYLVKRTGEKVFLECVQDMDHENMFWYRQDPGLGLRLIYFSYDVKMKEKGDIPEGYSVSREKKERFSLILESASTNQTSMYLCASAGSNQPQHFGDGTRLSIL.

This clonotype was seen ten or more times. The rearrangement uses TRBV11-1 and TRBJ1-1, with D maybe TRBD1 (5 bases). Germline V gene lookup returns CDR1 SGHAT and CDR2 FQDESV (reference sequence). The length of the CDR3 is 12 residues. Trimming stripped 5 bases from V and 10 bases from J, with 14 bases between. CDR3 nucleotides: TGTGCCAGCAGCCCGAACGGGGGGATAGCTTTCTTT. Residues: CASSPNGGIAFF. Full variable domain (rest looked up from reference TRBV11-1 and TRBJ1-1): EAEVAQSPRYKITEKSQAVAFWCDPISGHATLYWYRQILGQGPELLVQFQDESVVDDSQLPKDRFSAERLKGVDSTLKIQPAELGDSAMYLCASSPNGGIAFFGQGTRLTVV.

This clonotype has a count of ten or more. The chain links TRBV2 to TRBJ2-2, with 7 bases lining up with TRBD2. This CDR3 spans 13 amino acids. Germline trimming cut 5 bases from V and 13 bases from J; bases unmatched to any gene: 10. CDR1 SNHLY and CDR2 FYNNEI come from the germline V gene. The CDR3 DNA follows: TGTGCCAGCAGTACTACGGGGGAGGGAAGGCTGTTTTTT. It codes for CASSTTGEGRLFF.

This clonotype occurred a few times. V gene TRBV9 combines with J gene TRBJ2-7; 7 bases agree with TRBD1. V was clipped by 1 base and J by 0 bases; unmatched bases: 4. This CDR3 is built from 15 residues. From germline, CDR1 is SGDLS and CDR2 YYNGEE. CDR3 nucleotides: TGTGCCAGCAGCGTACACAGGGGCCTCTCCTACGAGCAGTACTTC. This gives the protein CASSVHRGLSYEQYF.

This clonotype was detected many times. This rearrangement joins TRBV11-2 to TRBJ2-1; 11 bases are shared with TRBD2. The germline V gene has CDR1 SGHAT and CDR2 FQNNGV. V was clipped by 6 bases and J by 6 bases; unmatched bases: 7. The CDR3 is 15 amino acids. DNA for the CDR3: TGTGCCAGCAGTCTGGGACTAGCGGCATTCAATGAGCAGTTCTTC. It is translated as CASSLGLAAFNEQFF.

This clonotype was recorded many times. The gene calls are TRBV3-1 and TRBJ2-1, with D maybe TRBD1 (5 bases). The V gene's germline CDR1 is LGHDT and CDR2 YNNKEL (reference sequence). This CDR3 spans 15 amino acids. Trimming shortened V by 2 bases and J by 1 base, and 9 bases separated the two germline ends. In nucleotides, the CDR3 is TGTGCCAGCAGCCAAATGTCAGGGTCCTACAATGAGCAGTTCTTC. This codes for CASSQMSGSYNEQFF.

This clonotype was observed at least ten times. V is TRBV6-1 and J is TRBJ2-1; the D is unclear. Germline V CDR1 and CDR2: MNHNS, SASEGT. This CDR3 comprises 13 residues. Trimming stripped 0 bases from V and 10 bases from J, with 10 bases between. This CDR3 reads CASSEAPAWEQFF. CDR3 nucleotides: TGTGCCAGCAGTGAAGCGCCGGCATGGGAGCAGTTCTTC.

This clonotype was recorded at least ten times. The chain has TRBV11-2 and TRBJ2-7; 9 bases align to TRBD2. V lost 3 bases, J lost 3 bases, and 3 bases stayed unmatched. CDR3 length: 14 residues. CDR1 SGHAT and CDR2 FQNNGV come from the germline V gene. The CDR3 spells CASSFLAGLYEQYF. CDR3 sequence (DNA): TGTGCCAGCAGCTTCCTAGCGGGACTCTACGAGCAGTACTTC.

This clonotype was seen many times. The chain recombines TRBV20-1 with TRBJ2-5; 7 nucleotides align to TRBD1. The V gene's germline CDR1 is DFQATT and CDR2 SNEGSKA (reference sequence). The V segment lost 8 bases and the J segment 1 base; nucleotides outside the gene matches: 4. The CDR3 extends over 12 amino acids. The CDR3 is CSPEGAQETQYF. As DNA, the CDR3 is TGCAGTCCCGAGGGGGCCCAAGAGACCCAGTACTTC.

CDR3 in amino acids: CASSGRADTQYF. The CDR3 DNA is TGTGCCAGTAGCGGGAGGGCAGATACGCAGTATTTT. The rearrangement links TRBV19 to TRBJ2-3, with 8 nucleotides matching TRBD2. Trimming removed 6 bases from V and 4 bases from J; junction bases left unmatched: 0. Germline values: CDR1 LNHDA, CDR2 SQIVND (reference sequence). This CDR3 is 12 amino acids long.

This clonotype was counted a few times. The rearrangement links TRBV6-4 to TRBJ2-6; no firm D call. This CDR3 is built from 15 residues. V gave up 0 bases and J gave up 4 bases, with 7 bases separating them. Germline CDR1 is MRHNA and CDR2 is SNTAGT. CDR3 coding DNA: TGTGCCAGCAGTGACTCAGGGAAGGGGGCCAACGTCCTGACTTTC. This encodes CASSDSGKGANVLTF.

The rearrangement joins TRBV5-1 to TRBJ2-3; 7 bases agree with TRBD1. Germline values: CDR1 SGHRS, CDR2 YFSETQ. J was trimmed by 8 bases and V by 4 bases; bases with no gene match: 7. This CDR3 has 13 residues. CDR3 DNA: TGCGCCAGCAGCGAACACCGGGACAGTACGCAGTATTTT. The encoded protein is CASSEHRDSTQYF.

A remark on this clonotype: This could be a read error, since a much larger clone is one nucleotide away. The chain is built from TRBV28 and TRBJ1-5, with unresolved D. CDR1 is MDHEN, CDR2 SYDVKM, per germline. The CDR3 is 15 amino acids. CDR3 region: CASSSGRSYAQPQRF. DNA for the CDR3: TGTGCCAGCAGCAGTGGACGGTCATACGCTCAGCCCCAGCGTTTT.

The chain joins TRBV6-1 to TRBJ1-1; D perhaps matches TRBD1 (5 bases). CDR3 size: 11 residues. V lost 7 bases to trimming and J lost 14 bases, with 17 bases between them. Germline CDR1 reads MNHNS; CDR2 reads SASEGT. The CDR3 is CASNLGASGFF. In DNA, the CDR3 is TGTGCCAGCAACCTCGGGGCCTCTGGGTTCTTT.

This clonotype has at least ten counts. The V and J genes are TRBV11-3 and TRBJ2-2, with D possibly being TRBD2 (5 bases). Trimming removed 0 bases at V and 7 bases at J, with 15 bases between. Germline V gene lookup returns CDR1 SGHNT and CDR2 YENEEA. This CDR3 spans 16 amino acids. The CDR3 here is CASSLDGSSIDGELFF. The CDR3 nucleotides are TGTGCCAGCAGCTTAGATGGGTCTAGCATTGACGGGGAGCTGTTTTTT.

This clonotype was detected many times. V usage is TRBV28 and J usage is TRBJ2-3, with D perhaps matching TRBD1 (6 bases). The V end was cut by 3 bases, the J end by 6 bases, with 13 bases between. The CDR3 spans 14 residues. The V gene's germline CDR1 is MDHEN and CDR2 SYDVKM. DNA of the CDR3: TGTGCCAGCAGTTTCCTTAGACAGGCCGATACGCAGTATTTT. Translated: CASSFLRQADTQYF. Supplemented by reference TRBV28 and TRBJ2-3, the full variable domain reads DVKVTQSSRYLVKRTGEKVFLECVQDMDHENMFWYRQDPGLGLRLIYFSYDVKMKEKGDIPEGYSVSREKKERFSLILESASTNQTSMYLCASSFLRQADTQYFGPGTRLTVL.

This clonotype was seen many times. The chain uses TRBV12-3 or TRBV12-4 and TRBJ1-6; D uncertain. V lost 1 base to trimming and J lost 10 bases, with 14 bases between them. CDR3 length equals 15 residues. CDR3 region: CASSLEGGVRSPLHF. In nucleotides, the CDR3 is TGTGCCAGCAGTTTAGAGGGTGGGGTCAGGTCACCCCTCCACTTT.

Comment on this clonotype: Just one base apart from a much larger clone, this may be a read error. The CDR3 protein is CANRRALNQPQHF. The CDR3 DNA reads as TGTGCCAACAGACGGGCCCTTAATCAGCCCCAGCATTTT. The chain links TRBV28 to TRBJ1-5; D unresolved. CDR1 and CDR2 from the germline V gene are MDHEN and SYDVKM. This CDR3 comprises 13 residues. The V end was cut by 10 bases, the J end by 4 bases, with 14 bases between.